The sequence of this TCR beta chain was determined in a study of blood T cell repertoires in COVID-19. Study-level information: The United States, Italy and Spain supplied acute and convalescent COVID-19 samples.

Some clones are missing from TCRdb's copy, which holds only in-frame ones; the method was immunoSEQ multiplex PCR. The sample includes fewer than 200,000 clones, roughly 82% of them seen just once. Germline V gene sequence: CDR1 SEHNR, CDR2 FQNEAQ (reference sequence). This CDR3 has 13 amino acids. V was trimmed by 0 bases and J by 16 bases, leaving 16 bases between them. The specimen was peripheral blood. The rearrangement joins TRBV7-9 to TRBJ2-4, with TRBD1 as a possible D gene (6 bases). This TCR derives from a woman aged 70 to 79 with acute or convalescent COVID-19. The CDR3 DNA reads TGTGCCAGCAGCTTAGCAATGAGGACAGATGTTTACTTC. Protein sequence: CASSLAMRTDVYF. The complete variable domain, with remaining parts taken from reference TRBV7-9 and TRBJ2-4, reads DTGVSQNPRHKITKRGQNVTFRCDPISEHNRLYWYRQTLGQGPEFLTYFQNEAQLEKSRLLSDRFSAERPKGSFSTLEIQRTEQGDSAMYLCASSLAMRTDVYFGAGTRLSVL.